The clone carrying this T cell receptor (beta chain) has ten or more counts. The antigen is undetermined. This record belongs to a study of HIV-infected patients and healthy controls. Study-level results: Healthy control repertoires had roughly threefold more distinct CDR3s than untreated HIV+ repertoires, and higher Shannon diversity. Compared with healthy controls, HIV-infected patients showed less CDR3 sharing between individuals. The seeming recovery of the Gini index after therapy in HIV-infected patients vanished in size-matched data.

Alpha and beta constant-region primers primed reverse transcription of around 500 ng RNA. Using multiplexing indices, alpha and beta chain libraries were generated apart by chain-specific third strand synthesis. Via MiXCR, TCRdb re-called the 5' RACE reads, giving one row per CDR3 protein. The sample carries about 15,000 distinct CDR3 sequences, 5.5% to 8% recorded once. All unsorted peripheral T cells were captured because whole blood was used without fractionation. Sequencing was performed on blood. The receptor was derived from an adult in good health.

Here the CDR3 DNA reads TGTGCCTGGAGGGGGGGAAGGGGACTAGCGGGAGCAGATACGCAGTATTTT. It yields the protein CAWRGGRGLAGADTQYF. V gene TRBV30 combines with J gene TRBJ2-3; 14 bases are shared with TRBD2. This CDR3 spans 17 amino acids. CDR1 and CDR2 from the germline V gene are GTSNPN and SVGIG (reference sequence). J was trimmed by 4 bases and V by 3 bases; bases with no gene match: 9.